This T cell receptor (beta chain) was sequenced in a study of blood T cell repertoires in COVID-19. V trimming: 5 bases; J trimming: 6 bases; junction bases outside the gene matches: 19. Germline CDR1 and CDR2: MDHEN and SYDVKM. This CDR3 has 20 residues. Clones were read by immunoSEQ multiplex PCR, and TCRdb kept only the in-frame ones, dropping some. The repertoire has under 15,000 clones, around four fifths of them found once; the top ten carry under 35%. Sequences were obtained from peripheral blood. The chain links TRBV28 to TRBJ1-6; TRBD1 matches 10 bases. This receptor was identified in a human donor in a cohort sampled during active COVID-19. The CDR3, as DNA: TGTGCCAGCAGTAGCAGACAGGGGGCGCCAAGGGGGGCTCCTAATTCACCCCTCCACTTT. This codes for CASSSRQGAPRGAPNSPLHF.